A single sample gave rise to the 29 T cell receptor beta chains below, sequenced in a study of T cells expressing NK-cell markers. Each CDR3 protein gets one entry in TCRdb, which reprocessed the 5' RACE reads and gives no DNA. The sample table includes about 460,000 distinct CDR3 sequences. Specimen: blood T cells: a sorted CD56 or NKG2C T cell subset, CD4+ or CD8+ T cells, or bulk PBMC T cells (not recorded which). These TCRs come from a woman between 50 and 59 years old in good health.

V usage is TRBV12-3 or TRBV12-4 and J usage is TRBJ2-1. This CDR3 is built from 13 residues. The CDR3 spells CASSLVQSNEQFF.

V is TRBV6-5 and J is TRBJ2-1; TCRdb gives TRBD2 as the D gene, but with no DNA this cannot be confirmed. CDR3 size: 15 residues. CDR1 is MNHEY and CDR2 is SVGAGI in the germline V gene. This CDR3 is CASSYSRASGNEQFF.

This chain uses TRBV6-1 with TRBJ2-5. The CDR3 covers 13 residues. The germline V gene has CDR1 MNHNS and CDR2 SASEGT. The CDR3 here is CASSDSPMGTQYF.

The V and J genes are TRBV12-3 or TRBV12-4 and TRBJ1-6; TCRdb lists TRBD1, though no DNA is available to test this call. There are 13 residues in the CDR3. CDR3 in amino acids: CASTLGGNSPLHF.

The V gene is TRBV29-1, the J gene TRBJ1-1; the D call of TRBD1 rests on TCRdb alone, since no DNA is present to check it. The CDR3 is 13 amino acids. Germline V gene data show CDR1 as SQVTM and CDR2 as ANQGSEA. CDR3 loop: CSVASTGRVEAFF. Complete variable domain (other parts from reference TRBV29-1 and TRBJ1-1): SAVISQKPSRDICQRGTSLTIQCQVDSQVTMMFWYRQQPGQSLTLIATANQGSEATYESGFVIDKFPISRPNLTFSTLTVSNMSPEDSSIYLCSVASTGRVEAFFGQGTRLTVV.

This chain links TRBV19 with TRBJ1-4; with no DNA, the TCRdb D assignment of TRBD1 cannot be verified. The CDR3 sequence is 13 residues long. Per germline, CDR1 LNHDA and CDR2 SQIVND (reference sequence). CDR3 sequence: CANQGSTNEKLFF.

This rearrangement joins TRBV7-8 to TRBJ2-1. The length of the CDR3 is 14 residues. Germline CDR1 reads SGHVS; CDR2 reads FQNEAQ. CDR3 region: CASSFVTTTLEQFF. Variable domain in full (rest from reference TRBV7-8 and TRBJ2-1): GAGVSQSPRYKVAKRGQDVALRCDPISGHVSLFWYQQALGQGPEFLTYFQNEAQLDKSGLPSDRFFAERPEGSVSTLKIQRTQQEDSAVYLCASSFVTTTLEQFFGPGTRLTVL.

V gene TRBV11-3 combines with J gene TRBJ2-1; the TCRdb call, TRBD1, lacks DNA for checking. The CDR3 consists of 12 residues. Germline V CDR1 and CDR2: SGHNT, YENEEA. CDR3 sequence reads: CASSTTGDEQFF.

CDR3 protein: CASSPMGQGTDTQYF. This chain uses TRBV18 with TRBJ2-3; TCRdb indicates TRBD1, and absent DNA this call remains unverified. The CDR3 is made up of 15 amino acids. Germline assignment: CDR1 KGHSH and CDR2 LQKENI.

This chain joins TRBV6-1 and TRBJ2-1. The CDR3 is made up of 11 amino acids. CDR1 and CDR2 (germline): MNHNS, SASEGT. CDR3 loop: CASRAIGEQFF.

The chain uses TRBV7-2 and TRBJ2-2; TCRdb's assignment of TRBD2 cannot be checked, as there is no DNA. Germline CDR1 is SGHTA and CDR2 is FQGNSA. CDR3 size: 15 residues. CDR3 loop: CASSLVTGGHGELFF.

The CDR3 spells CAIGGAGGINTGELFF. This chain joins TRBV10-3 and TRBJ2-2; TCRdb's D call of TRBD2 is untestable without DNA. There are 16 residues in the CDR3. CDR1 and CDR2 (germline): ENHRY, SYGVKD.

This rearrangement joins TRBV3-1 to TRBJ2-4; TCRdb indicates TRBD1, and absent DNA this call remains unverified. The CDR3 covers 17 residues. Germline V lookup: CDR1 LGHDT, CDR2 YNNKEL (reference sequence). CDR3 sequence: CASSQDGPRRAKNIQYF.

The chain recombines TRBV28 with TRBJ1-6; TCRdb selects TRBD1, and the lack of DNA leaves this call unchecked. The CDR3 sequence is 14 residues long. Germline loops: CDR1 MDHEN, CDR2 SYDVKM. CDR3 residues: CASRLPDRNSPLHF.

The CDR3 loop reads CASSLESGGPNEQFF. The rearrangement joins TRBV7-9 to TRBJ2-1; the D call of TRBD2 rests on TCRdb alone, since no DNA is present to check it. From germline, CDR1 is SEHNR and CDR2 FQNEAQ (reference sequence). The CDR3 covers 15 residues.

The rearrangement joins TRBV20-1 to TRBJ2-7; as DNA is missing, the TRBD2 call by TCRdb cannot be tested. There are 16 residues in the CDR3. The V gene's germline CDR1 is DFQATT and CDR2 SNEGSKA (reference sequence). The CDR3 loop reads CSAPKNSGRDLDAQYF.

This chain joins TRBV11-3 and TRBJ2-5; TCRdb names TRBD1, which stays unverified in the absence of DNA. Germline CDR1 reads SGHNT; CDR2 reads YENEEA. The CDR3 length is 13 residues. CDR3 in amino acids: CASSLEAPGTQYF.

This chain uses TRBV24-1 with TRBJ2-1; checking the TCRdb D call of TRBD2 is not possible without DNA. Germline values: CDR1 KGHDR, CDR2 SFDVKD. The CDR3 runs to 16 residues. The CDR3: CATSDALLASVGEQFF.

CDR3 loop: CASSRRLGTGANVLTF. This chain joins TRBV7-9 and TRBJ2-6. The CDR3 length is 16 residues. CDR1 is SEHNR and CDR2 is FQNEAQ in the germline V gene (reference sequence). The entire variable domain, with the rest obtained from reference TRBV7-9 and TRBJ2-6, is as follows: DTGVSQNPRHKITKRGQNVTFRCDPISEHNRLYWYRQTLGQGPEFLTYFQNEAQLEKSRLLSDRFSAERPKGSFSTLEIQRTEQGDSAMYLCASSRRLGTGANVLTFGAGSRLTVL.

The J gene is TRBJ2-1, the V gene TRBV5-1; TCRdb's assignment of TRBD2 cannot be checked, as there is no DNA. Germline lookup yields CDR1 SGHRS and CDR2 YFSETQ. This CDR3 is built from 16 residues. CDR3 sequence: CASSRGSGSAYNEQFF.

The CDR3: CASSIQGLAGEREQFF. This chain joins TRBV11-2 and TRBJ2-1; TCRdb outputs TRBD2, but without DNA this stays unchecked. CDR3 length: 16 residues. Germline CDR1 SGHAT, CDR2 FQNNGV. Supplemented by reference TRBV11-2 and TRBJ2-1, the full variable domain reads EAGVAQSPRYKIIEKRQSVAFWCNPISGHATLYWYQQILGQGPKLLIQFQNNGVVDDSQLPKDRFSAERLKGVDSTLKIQPAKLEDSAVYLCASSIQGLAGEREQFFGPGTRLTVL.

This sequence joins TRBV4-1 and TRBJ2-1; TCRdb's D call of TRBD2 is untestable without DNA. This CDR3 comprises 16 residues. The germline gives CDR1 MGHRA, CDR2 YSYEKL. The CDR3 loop is CASSQVVLAPYNEQFF.

The chain joins TRBV9 to TRBJ2-1. The CDR3 totals 17 residues. CDR1 is SGDLS, CDR2 YYNGEE, per germline. Here the CDR3 reads CASSGPLTGGPYNEQFF.

The V and J genes are TRBV5-4 and TRBJ2-2; the D call from TCRdb, TRBD1, cannot be confirmed without DNA. This CDR3 comprises 17 residues. CDR1 SGHNT and CDR2 YYREEE come from the germline V gene (reference sequence). CDR3: CASSHAKQGPNTGELFF.

V usage is TRBV5-1 and J usage is TRBJ2-2; TCRdb reports TRBD2, a call that lacks DNA to check it against. Germline V gives CDR1 SGHRS, CDR2 YFSETQ. The length of the CDR3 is 16 residues. Here the CDR3 reads CASSSRTSGTSGELFF. The full variable domain, with the rest looked up from reference TRBV5-1 and TRBJ2-2, is KAGVTQTPRYLIKTRGQQVTLSCSPISGHRSVSWYQQTPGQGLQFLFEYFSETQRNKGNFPGRFSGRQFSNSRSEMNVSTLELGDSALYLCASSSRTSGTSGELFFGEGSRLTVL.

This chain connects TRBV14 to TRBJ1-2. The CDR3 has 16 residues. The V gene's germline CDR1 is SGHDN and CDR2 FVKESK. CDR3 residues: CASSQVGSWRDYGYTF.

This rearrangement joins TRBV5-1 to TRBJ2-7; TCRdb calls TRBD2, which cannot be checked without DNA. The V gene's germline CDR1 is SGHRS and CDR2 YFSETQ. This CDR3 is built from 15 residues. CDR3: CASSPGQVGGYEQYF. Full variable domain (remainder filled in from reference TRBV5-1 and TRBJ2-7): KAGVTQTPRYLIKTRGQQVTLSCSPISGHRSVSWYQQTPGQGLQFLFEYFSETQRNKGNFPGRFSGRQFSNSRSEMNVSTLELGDSALYLCASSPGQVGGYEQYFGPGTRLTVT.

The chain couples TRBV6-5 to TRBJ1-4. Germline V lookup: CDR1 MNHEY, CDR2 SVGAGI. The CDR3 loop spans 14 amino acids. CDR3 residues: CASSYSNGDEKLFF.

The chain couples TRBV19 to TRBJ2-2. CDR1 is LNHDA, CDR2 SQIVND, per germline (reference sequence). This CDR3 is built from 15 residues. Here the CDR3 reads CASRKTNRYTGELFF.